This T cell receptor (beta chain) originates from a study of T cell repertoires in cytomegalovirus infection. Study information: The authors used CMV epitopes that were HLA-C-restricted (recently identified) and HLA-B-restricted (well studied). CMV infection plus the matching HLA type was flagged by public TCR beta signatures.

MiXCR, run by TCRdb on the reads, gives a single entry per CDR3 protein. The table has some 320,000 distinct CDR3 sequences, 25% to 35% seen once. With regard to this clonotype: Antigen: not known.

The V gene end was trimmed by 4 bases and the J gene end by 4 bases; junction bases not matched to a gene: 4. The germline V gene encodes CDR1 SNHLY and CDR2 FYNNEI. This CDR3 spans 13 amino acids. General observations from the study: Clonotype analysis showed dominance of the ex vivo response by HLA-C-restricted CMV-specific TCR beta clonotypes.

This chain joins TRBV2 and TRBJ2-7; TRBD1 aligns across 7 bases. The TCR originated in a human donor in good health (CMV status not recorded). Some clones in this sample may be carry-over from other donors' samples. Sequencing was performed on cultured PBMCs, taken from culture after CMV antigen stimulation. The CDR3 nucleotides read TGTGCCAGCAGTGGGGGACAGAGATACGAGCAGTACTTC. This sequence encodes CASSGGQRYEQYF.